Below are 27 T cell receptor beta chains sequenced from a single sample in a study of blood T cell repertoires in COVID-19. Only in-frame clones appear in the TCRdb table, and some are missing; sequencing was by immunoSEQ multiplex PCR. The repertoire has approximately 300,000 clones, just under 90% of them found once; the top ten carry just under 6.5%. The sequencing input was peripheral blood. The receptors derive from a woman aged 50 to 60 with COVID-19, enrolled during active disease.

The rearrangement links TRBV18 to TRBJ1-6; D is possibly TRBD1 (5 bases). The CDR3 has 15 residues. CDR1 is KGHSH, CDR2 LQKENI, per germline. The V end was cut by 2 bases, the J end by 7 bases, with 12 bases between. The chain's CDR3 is CASSPGRVDNSPLHF. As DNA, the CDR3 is TGTGCCAGCTCACCAGGCAGGGTGGACAATTCACCCCTCCACTTT.

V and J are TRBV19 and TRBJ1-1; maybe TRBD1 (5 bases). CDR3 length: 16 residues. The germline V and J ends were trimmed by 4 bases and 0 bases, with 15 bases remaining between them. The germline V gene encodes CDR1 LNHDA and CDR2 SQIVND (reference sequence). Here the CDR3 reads CASSKSGGSMNTEAFF. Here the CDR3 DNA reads TGTGCCAGTAGTAAAAGCGGGGGTTCCATGAACACTGAAGCTTTCTTT.

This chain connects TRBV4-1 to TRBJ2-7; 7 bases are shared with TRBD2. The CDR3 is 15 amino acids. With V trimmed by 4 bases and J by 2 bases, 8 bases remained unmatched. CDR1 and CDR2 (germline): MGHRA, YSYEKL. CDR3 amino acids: CASSLVGEGTYEQYF. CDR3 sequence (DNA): TGCGCCAGCAGCCTAGTTGGGGAGGGCACCTACGAGCAGTACTTC.

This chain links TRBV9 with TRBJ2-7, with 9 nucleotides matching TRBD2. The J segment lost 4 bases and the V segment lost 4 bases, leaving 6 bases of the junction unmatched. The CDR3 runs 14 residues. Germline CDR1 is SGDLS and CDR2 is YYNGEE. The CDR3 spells CASSLTSGAYEQYF. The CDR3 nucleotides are TGTGCCAGCAGCCTGACTAGCGGAGCTTACGAGCAGTACTTC.

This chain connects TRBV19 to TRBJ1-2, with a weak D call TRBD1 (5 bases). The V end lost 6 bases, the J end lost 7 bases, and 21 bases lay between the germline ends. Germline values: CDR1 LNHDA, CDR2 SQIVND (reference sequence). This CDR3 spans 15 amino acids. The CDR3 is CASRPQGQGLRGYTF. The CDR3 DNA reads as TGTGCCAGTAGACCCCAGGGCCAGGGCTTGCGTGGCTACACCTTC.

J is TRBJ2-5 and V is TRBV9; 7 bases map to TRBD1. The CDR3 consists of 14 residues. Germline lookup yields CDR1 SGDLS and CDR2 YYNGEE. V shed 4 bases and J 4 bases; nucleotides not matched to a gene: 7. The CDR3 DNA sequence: TGTGCCAGCAGCTCGAGACAGGGAAGAGAGACCCAGTACTTC. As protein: CASSSRQGRETQYF.

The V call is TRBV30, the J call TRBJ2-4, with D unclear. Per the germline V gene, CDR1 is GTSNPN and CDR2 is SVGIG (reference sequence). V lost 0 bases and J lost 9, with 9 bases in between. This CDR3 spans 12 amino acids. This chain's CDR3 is CAWSVPKSIQYF. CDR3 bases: TGTGCCTGGAGTGTGCCGAAGAGCATTCAGTACTTC.

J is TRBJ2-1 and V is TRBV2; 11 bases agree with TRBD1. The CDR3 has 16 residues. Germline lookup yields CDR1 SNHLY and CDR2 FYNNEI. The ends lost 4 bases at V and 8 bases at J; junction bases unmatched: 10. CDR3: CASSGSGQGGNDEQFF. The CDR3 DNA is TGTGCCAGCAGTGGTTCGGGACAGGGGGGTAACGATGAGCAGTTCTTC. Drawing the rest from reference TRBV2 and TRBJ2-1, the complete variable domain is EPEVTQTPSHQVTQMGQEVILRCVPISNHLYFYWYRQILGQKVEFLVSFYNNEISEKSEIFDDQFSVERPDGSNFTLKIRSTKLEDSAMYFCASSGSGQGGNDEQFFGPGTRLTVL.

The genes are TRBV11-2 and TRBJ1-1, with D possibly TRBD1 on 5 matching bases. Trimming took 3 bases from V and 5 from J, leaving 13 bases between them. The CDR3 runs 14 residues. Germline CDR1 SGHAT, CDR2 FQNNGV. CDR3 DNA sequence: TGTGCCAGCAGCTTCCCCCTGGCAGGGACTGAAGCTTTCTTT. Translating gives CASSFPLAGTEAFF. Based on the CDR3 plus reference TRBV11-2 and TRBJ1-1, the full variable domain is EAGVAQSPRYKIIEKRQSVAFWCNPISGHATLYWYQQILGQGPKLLIQFQNNGVVDDSQLPKDRFSAERLKGVDSTLKIQPAKLEDSAVYLCASSFPLAGTEAFFGQGTRLTVV.

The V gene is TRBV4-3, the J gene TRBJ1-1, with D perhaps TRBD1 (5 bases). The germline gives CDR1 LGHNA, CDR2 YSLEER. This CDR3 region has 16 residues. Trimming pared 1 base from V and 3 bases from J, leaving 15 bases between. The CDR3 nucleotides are TGCGCCAGCAGCCAAGTGGGGGGGTTAAGAGACACTGAAGCTTTCTTT. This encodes CASSQVGGLRDTEAFF.

Written as DNA, the CDR3 is TGTGCCAGCGGATCCCCTGGGCTAGCGGAAGAGACCCAGTACTTC. It yields the protein CASGSPGLAEETQYF. The J gene is TRBJ2-5, the V gene TRBV5-4; 7 bases fit TRBD2. Trimming at V came to 7 bases and at J to 3 bases, leaving 12 bases not matched to a gene. Germline lookup yields CDR1 SGHNT and CDR2 YYREEE (reference sequence). The CDR3 extends over 15 amino acids.

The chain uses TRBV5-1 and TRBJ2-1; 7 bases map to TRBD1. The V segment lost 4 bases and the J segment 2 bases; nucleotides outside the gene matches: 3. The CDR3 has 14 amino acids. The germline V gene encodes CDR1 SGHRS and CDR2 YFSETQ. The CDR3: CASSGQGAYNEQFF. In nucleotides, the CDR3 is TGCGCCAGCAGCGGGCAGGGGGCCTACAATGAGCAGTTCTTC.

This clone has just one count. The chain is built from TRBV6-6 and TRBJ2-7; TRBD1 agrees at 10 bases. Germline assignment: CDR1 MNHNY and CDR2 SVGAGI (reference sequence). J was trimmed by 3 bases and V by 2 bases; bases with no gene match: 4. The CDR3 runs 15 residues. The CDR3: CASSYPGTGVYEQYF. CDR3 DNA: TGTGCCAGCAGTTACCCCGGGACAGGGGTCTACGAGCAGTACTTC.

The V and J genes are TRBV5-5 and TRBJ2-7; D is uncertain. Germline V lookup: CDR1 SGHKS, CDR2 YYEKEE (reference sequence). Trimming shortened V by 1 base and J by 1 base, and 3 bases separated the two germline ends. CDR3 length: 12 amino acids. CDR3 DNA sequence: TGTGCCAGCAGCTTGACATCCTACGAGCAGTACTTC. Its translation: CASSLTSYEQYF.

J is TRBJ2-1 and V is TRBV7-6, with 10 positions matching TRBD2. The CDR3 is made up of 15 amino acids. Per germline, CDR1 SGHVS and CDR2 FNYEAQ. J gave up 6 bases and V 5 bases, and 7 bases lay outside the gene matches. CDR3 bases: TGTGCCAGCAGCCGTTCCGCTAGCGGGAGCAATGAGCAGTTCTTC. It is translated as CASSRSASGSNEQFF.

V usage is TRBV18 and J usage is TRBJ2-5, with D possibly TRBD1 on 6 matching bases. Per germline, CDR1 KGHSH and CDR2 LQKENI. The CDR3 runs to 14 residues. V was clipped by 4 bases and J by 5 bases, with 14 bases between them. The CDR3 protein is CASSLQGLGETQYF. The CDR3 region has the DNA TGTGCCAGCTCACTACAGGGTTTAGGGGAGACCCAGTACTTC.

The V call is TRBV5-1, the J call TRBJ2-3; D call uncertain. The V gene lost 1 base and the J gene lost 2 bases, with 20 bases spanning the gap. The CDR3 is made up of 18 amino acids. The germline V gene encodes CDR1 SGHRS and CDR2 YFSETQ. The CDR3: CASSLRYSRLSSTDTQYF. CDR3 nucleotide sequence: TGCGCCAGCAGCTTGAGGTATTCGAGGCTCTCCTCCACAGATACGCAGTATTTT.

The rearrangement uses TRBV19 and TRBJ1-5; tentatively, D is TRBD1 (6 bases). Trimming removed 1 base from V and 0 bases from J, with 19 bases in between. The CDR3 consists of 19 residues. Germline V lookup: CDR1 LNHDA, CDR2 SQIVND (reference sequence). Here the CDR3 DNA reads TGTGCCAGTAGTATAGGCGGCAGGGGAGGGTACTATAGCAATCAGCCCCAGCATTTT. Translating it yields CASSIGGRGGYYSNQPQHF.

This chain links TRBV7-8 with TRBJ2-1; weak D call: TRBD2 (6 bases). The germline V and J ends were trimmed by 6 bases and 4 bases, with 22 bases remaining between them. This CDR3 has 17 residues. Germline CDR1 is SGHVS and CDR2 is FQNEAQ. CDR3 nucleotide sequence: TGTGCCAGCAGGGAAAGGCAGGCGGGAAACACGTACAATGAGCAGTTCTTC. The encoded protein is CASRERQAGNTYNEQFF.

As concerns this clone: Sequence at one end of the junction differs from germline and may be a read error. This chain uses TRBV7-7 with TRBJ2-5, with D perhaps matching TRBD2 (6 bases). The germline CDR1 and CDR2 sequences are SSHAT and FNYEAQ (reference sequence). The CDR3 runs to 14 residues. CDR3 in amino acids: CASSSSGLGETQYF. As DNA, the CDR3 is TGTGCTAGCAGCTCGAGCGGGTTGGGGGAGACCCAGTACTTC.

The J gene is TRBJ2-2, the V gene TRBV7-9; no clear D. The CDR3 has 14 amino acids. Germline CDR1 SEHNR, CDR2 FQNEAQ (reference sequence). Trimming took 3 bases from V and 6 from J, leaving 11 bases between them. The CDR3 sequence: CASSFGFASGELFF. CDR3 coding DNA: TGTGCCAGCAGCTTCGGTTTTGCATCCGGGGAGCTGTTTTTT.

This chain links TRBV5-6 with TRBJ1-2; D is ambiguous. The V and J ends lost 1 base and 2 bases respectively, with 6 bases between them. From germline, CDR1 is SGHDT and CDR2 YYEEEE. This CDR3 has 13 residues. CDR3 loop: CASSLNRNYGYTF. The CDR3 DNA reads TGTGCCAGCAGCTTGAACAGAAACTATGGCTACACCTTC. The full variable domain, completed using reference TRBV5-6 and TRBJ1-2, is DAGVTQSPTHLIKTRGQQVTLRCSPKSGHDTVSWYQQALGQGPQFIFQYYEEEERQRGNFPDRFSGHQFPNYSSELNVNALLLGDSALYLCASSLNRNYGYTFGSGTRLTVV.

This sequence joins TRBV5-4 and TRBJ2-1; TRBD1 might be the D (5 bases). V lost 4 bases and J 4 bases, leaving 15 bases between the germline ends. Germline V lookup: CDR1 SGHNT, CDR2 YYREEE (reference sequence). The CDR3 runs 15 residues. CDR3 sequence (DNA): TGTGCCAGCAGCCCCCCCAGGGCCCGTTACAATGAGCAGTTCTTC. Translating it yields CASSPPRARYNEQFF.

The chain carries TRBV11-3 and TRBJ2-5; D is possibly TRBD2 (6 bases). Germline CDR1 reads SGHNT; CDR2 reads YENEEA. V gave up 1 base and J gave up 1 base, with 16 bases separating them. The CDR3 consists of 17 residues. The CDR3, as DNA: TGTGCCAGCAGCTTAGGGGGGGTAGCGGACCTCCAAGAGACCCAGTACTTC. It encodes CASSLGGVADLQETQYF.

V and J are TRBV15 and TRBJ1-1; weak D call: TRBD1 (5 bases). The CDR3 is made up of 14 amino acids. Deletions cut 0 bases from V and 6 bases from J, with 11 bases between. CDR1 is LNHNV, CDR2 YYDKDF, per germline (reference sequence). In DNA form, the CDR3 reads TGTGCCACCAGCAGAGATACAGGACGGTCTGAAGCTTTCTTT. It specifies CATSRDTGRSEAFF.

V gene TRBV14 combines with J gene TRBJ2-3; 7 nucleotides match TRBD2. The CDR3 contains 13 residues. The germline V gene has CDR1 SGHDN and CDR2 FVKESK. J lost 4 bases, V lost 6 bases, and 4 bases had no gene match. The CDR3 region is CASSRGVADTQYF. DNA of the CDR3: TGTGCCAGCAGTCGGGGGGTGGCAGATACGCAGTATTTT.

The CDR3 nucleotides read TGTGCCAGCAGCGGAAACAGGGGACGGGAGACCCAGTACTTC. It codes for CASSGNRGRETQYF. This rearrangement joins TRBV6-5 to TRBJ2-5; 7 bases are a match to TRBD1. V gave up 6 bases and J gave up 5 bases; unmatched junction bases: 9. The CDR3 runs to 14 residues. Germline lookup yields CDR1 MNHEY and CDR2 SVGAGI.